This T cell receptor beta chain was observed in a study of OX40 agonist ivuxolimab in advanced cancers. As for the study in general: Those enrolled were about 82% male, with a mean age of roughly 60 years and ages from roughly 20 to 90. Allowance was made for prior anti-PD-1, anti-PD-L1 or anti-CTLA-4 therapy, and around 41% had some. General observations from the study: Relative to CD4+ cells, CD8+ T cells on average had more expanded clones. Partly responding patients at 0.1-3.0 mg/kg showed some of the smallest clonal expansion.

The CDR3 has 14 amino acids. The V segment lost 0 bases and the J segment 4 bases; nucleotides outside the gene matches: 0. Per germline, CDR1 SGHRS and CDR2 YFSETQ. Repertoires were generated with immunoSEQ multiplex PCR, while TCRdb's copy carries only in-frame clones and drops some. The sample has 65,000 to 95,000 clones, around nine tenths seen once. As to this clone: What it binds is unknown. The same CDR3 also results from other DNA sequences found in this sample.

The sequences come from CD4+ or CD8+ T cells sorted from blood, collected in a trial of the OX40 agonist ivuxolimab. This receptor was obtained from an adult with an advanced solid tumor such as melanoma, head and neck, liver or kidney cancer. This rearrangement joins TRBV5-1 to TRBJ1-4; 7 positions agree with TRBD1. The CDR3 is CASSLGQGNEKLFF. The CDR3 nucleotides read TGCGCCAGCAGCTTGGGACAGGGTAATGAAAAACTGTTTTTT.